Each of the 14 T cell receptor beta chains below was sequenced from the same sample in a study of glioma-infiltrating T cells after dendritic cell vaccination. Sequencing used immunoSEQ multiplex PCR; TCRdb keeps in-frame clones, though not all of them. The sample records tens of thousands of clones, 80% to 90% being singletons. The sequenced sample was blood, obtained before dendritic cell vaccination. These receptors all stem from a human donor with glioblastoma.

This rearrangement joins TRBV27 to TRBJ2-3; D is possibly TRBD1 (5 bases). Per germline, CDR1 MNHEY and CDR2 SMNVEV (reference sequence). The CDR3 is 16 amino acids. V was clipped by 0 bases and J by 3 bases, with 13 bases between them. The CDR3 coding sequence is TGTGCCAGCAGTTTATCACCAGGGTTCGGGACAGATACGCAGTATTTT. The encoded protein is CASSLSPGFGTDTQYF.

The CDR3 here is CASNPSLAANEQFF. DNA for the CDR3: TGTGCCAGCAACCCATCACTAGCAGCTAATGAGCAGTTCTTC. The chain is built from TRBV11-2 and TRBJ2-1, with TRBD2 as a possible D gene (6 bases). The CDR3 is 14 amino acids. CDR1 and CDR2 (germline): SGHAT, FQNNGV. V lost 7 bases and J lost 7, with 17 bases in between. The full variable domain, its missing parts supplied by reference TRBV11-2 and TRBJ2-1, is EAGVAQSPRYKIIEKRQSVAFWCNPISGHATLYWYQQILGQGPKLLIQFQNNGVVDDSQLPKDRFSAERLKGVDSTLKIQPAKLEDSAVYLCASNPSLAANEQFFGPGTRLTVL.

CDR3 in DNA: TGTGCCAGCAGGACCGGGACTCCGGGGACCCAGTACTTC. As protein: CASRTGTPGTQYF. This chain joins TRBV6-1 and TRBJ2-5; perhaps TRBD2 as D (6 bases). Between the trimmed V and J ends, which lost 6 bases and 7 bases, there was a span of 15 bases. Germline V gene lookup returns CDR1 MNHNS and CDR2 SASEGT. The CDR3 is 13 amino acids.

This clone has more than one count but fewer than ten. The sample contains more than one DNA sequence encoding this CDR3. The rearrangement links TRBV7-8 to TRBJ1-6; 8 nucleotides align to TRBD1. This CDR3 has 18 residues. Germline V gives CDR1 SGHVS, CDR2 FQNEAQ. V lost 2 bases, J lost 5 bases, and 11 bases stayed unmatched. The CDR3 reads CASSLMQGAYGNNSPLHF. As DNA, the CDR3 is TGTGCCAGCAGCTTAATGCAGGGGGCATATGGGAATAATTCACCCCTCCACTTT.

In the case of this clone: Other DNA sequences in the same sample also yield this CDR3. The chain combines TRBV5-1 with TRBJ2-5; D perhaps matches TRBD1 (5 bases). The CDR3 runs to 12 residues. The ends were cut back, 1 base at V and 4 bases at J, with 5 bases in the middle. The germline V gene encodes CDR1 SGHRS and CDR2 YFSETQ. This CDR3 reads CASSLQGETQYF. The CDR3 DNA sequence: TGCGCCAGCAGCTTGCAGGGAGAGACCCAGTACTTC.

This clone appeared once. The chain recombines TRBV25-1 with TRBJ1-1; D ambiguous. There are 14 residues in the CDR3. CDR1 MGHDK and CDR2 SYGVNS come from the germline V gene. The ends were cut back, 3 bases at V and 8 bases at J, with 16 bases in the middle. In DNA, the CDR3 is TGTGCCAGCAGTGACCTCCGCAGGTCCTCCGAAGCTTTCTTT. It translates to CASSDLRRSSEAFF.

Only one count was recorded for this clone. The chain links TRBV5-1 to TRBJ2-6; 8 bases line up with TRBD1. The CDR3 loop spans 18 amino acids. After removal of 3 bases from V and 0 bases from J, the junction contained 8 bases not matched to a gene. The germline gives CDR1 SGHRS, CDR2 YFSETQ. CDR3 in DNA: TGCGCCAGCAGCTCGACGGACAGGGCGCGCTCTGGGGCCAACGTCCTGACTTTC. It is translated as CASSSTDRARSGANVLTF.

The chain has TRBV6-6 and TRBJ2-2; the match to TRBD1 covers 11 bases. The germline CDR1 and CDR2 sequences are MNHNY and SVGAGI (reference sequence). The CDR3 covers 15 residues. Trimming at V came to 4 bases and at J to 4 bases, leaving 2 bases not matched to a gene. CDR3 sequence: CASSWGTGGTGELFF. CDR3 coding DNA: TGTGCCAGCAGTTGGGGGACAGGGGGCACCGGGGAGCTGTTTTTT.

The rearrangement links TRBV29-1 to TRBJ1-2; D is ambiguous. In germline, CDR1 is SQVTM, CDR2 ANQGSEA. CDR3 size: 15 residues. V was pared by 8 bases and J by 2 bases, with 21 bases between. CDR3: CSSSGDSAENYGYTF. The CDR3 DNA sequence: TGCAGCTCCTCGGGTGACTCTGCTGAGAACTATGGCTACACCTTC.

This clone appeared a few times. V and J are TRBV15 and TRBJ1-5; 7 positions agree with TRBD1. V dropped 0 bases and J dropped 2; count of bases not matched to a gene: 1. The CDR3 spans 15 residues. The germline CDR1 and CDR2 sequences are LNHNV and YYDKDF (reference sequence). CDR3 bases: TGTGCCACCAGCAGAGACCAGGGGGGCAATCAGCCCCAGCATTTT. Translation: CATSRDQGGNQPQHF.

J is TRBJ2-5 and V is TRBV19, with TRBD2 matching 7 bases. The CDR3 has 15 amino acids. Germline CDR1 is LNHDA and CDR2 is SQIVND (reference sequence). The J segment lost 5 bases and the V segment lost 8 bases, leaving 14 bases of the junction unmatched. In nucleotides, the CDR3 is TGTGCCAGTTCAAGGACTAGAAGCTCCATGGAGACCCAGTACTTC. It yields the protein CASSRTRSSMETQYF. The full variable domain, with the rest looked up from reference TRBV19 and TRBJ2-5, is DGGITQSPKYLFRKEGQNVTLSCEQNLNHDAMYWYRQDPGQGLRLIYYSQIVNDFQKGDIAEGYSVSREKKESFPLTVTSAQKNPTAFYLCASSRTRSSMETQYFGPGTRLLVL.

The V and J genes are TRBV9 and TRBJ1-3; D gene uncertain. This CDR3 spans 17 amino acids. In germline, CDR1 is SGDLS, CDR2 YYNGEE. Trimming took off 0 bases at V and 0 bases at J, with 13 bases between the two ends. DNA for the CDR3: TGTGCCAGCAGCGTAGATCCCATCACGAGCTCTGGAAACACCATATATTTT. It yields the protein CASSVDPITSSGNTIYF.

This chain connects TRBV14 to TRBJ2-5; 7 positions agree with TRBD1. Germline CDR1 SGHDN, CDR2 FVKESK. The V segment lost 4 bases and the J segment 4 bases; nucleotides outside the gene matches: 3. This CDR3 spans 13 amino acids. The CDR3 DNA is TGTGCCAGCAGCCTGACAGGGAGAGAGACCCAGTACTTC. Translation gives CASSLTGRETQYF.

The rearrangement uses TRBV19 and TRBJ2-5, with D unclear. The CDR3 totals 16 residues. Germline V gene sequence: CDR1 LNHDA, CDR2 SQIVND (reference sequence). V lost 3 bases and J lost 2, with 16 bases in between. The CDR3 coding sequence is TGTGCCAGTAGTATTGCGCCAGGAATAATTCAAGAGACCCAGTACTTC. Translating it yields CASSIAPGIIQETQYF.